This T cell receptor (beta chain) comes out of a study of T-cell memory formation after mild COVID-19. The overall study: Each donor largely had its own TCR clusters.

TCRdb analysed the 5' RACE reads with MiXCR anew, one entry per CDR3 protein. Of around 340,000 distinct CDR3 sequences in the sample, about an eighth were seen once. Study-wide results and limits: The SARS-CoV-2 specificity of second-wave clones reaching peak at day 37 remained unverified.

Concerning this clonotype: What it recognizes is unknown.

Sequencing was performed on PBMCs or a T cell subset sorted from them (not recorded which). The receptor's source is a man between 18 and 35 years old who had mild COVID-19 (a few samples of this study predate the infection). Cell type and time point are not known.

The chain's CDR3 is CASSLLLAGLRDTQYF. In DNA, the CDR3 is TGCGCCAGCAGCTTGTTACTAGCGGGGTTACGAGATACGCAGTATTTT. The chain combines TRBV5-1 with TRBJ2-3, with TRBD2 matching over 10 bases. The germline V gene has CDR1 SGHRS and CDR2 YFSETQ. This CDR3 region has 16 residues. The junction had 7 bases not matched to a gene; V was cut back by 1 base and J by 5 bases.